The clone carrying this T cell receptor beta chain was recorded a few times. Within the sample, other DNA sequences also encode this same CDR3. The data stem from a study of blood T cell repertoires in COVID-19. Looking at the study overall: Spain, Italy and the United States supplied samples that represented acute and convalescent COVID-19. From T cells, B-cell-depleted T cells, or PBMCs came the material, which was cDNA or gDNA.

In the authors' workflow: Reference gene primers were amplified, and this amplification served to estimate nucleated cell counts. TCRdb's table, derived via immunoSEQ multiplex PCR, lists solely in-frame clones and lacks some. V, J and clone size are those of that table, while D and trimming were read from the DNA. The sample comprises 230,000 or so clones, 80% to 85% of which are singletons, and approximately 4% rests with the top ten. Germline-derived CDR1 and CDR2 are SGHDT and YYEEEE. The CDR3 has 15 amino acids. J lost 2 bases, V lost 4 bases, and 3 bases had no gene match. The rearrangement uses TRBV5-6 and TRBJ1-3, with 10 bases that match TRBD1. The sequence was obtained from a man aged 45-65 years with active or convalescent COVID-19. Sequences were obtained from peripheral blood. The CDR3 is CASSPTGGTGNTIYF. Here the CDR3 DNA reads TGTGCCAGCAGCCCGACAGGGGGCACTGGAAACACCATATATTTT.